The source of this T cell receptor beta chain is a study of blood T cell repertoires in COVID-19. About the research overall: Some COVID-19 samples were acute and others convalescent; all came from the United States, Italy and Spain. Nucleic acid was either cDNA or gDNA, and it came from T cells, B-cell-depleted T cells, or PBMCs.

How the authors handled the data: Reference gene primers were amplified, and this amplification served to estimate nucleated cell counts. Assay: immunoSEQ multiplex PCR; the TCRdb copy retains only in-frame clones and omits some. The DNA was the basis for D and trimming; V, J and clone size are from that table. This sample carries fewer than 350,000 clones, around 87% of them seen once, and the ten largest clones take 2% to 2.5%. The sample taken for sequencing was peripheral blood. The receptor was derived from a woman younger than 45 who had recovered from COVID-19.

For the CDR3, the DNA is TGTGCCAGCAGACCGCGGGGGGCAGTTGGCTACACCTTC. Its protein is CASRPRGAVGYTF. The J gene is TRBJ1-2, the V gene TRBV12-3 or TRBV12-4, with D perhaps matching TRBD1 (6 bases). V dropped 6 bases and J dropped 7 bases, with 15 bases sitting between them. This CDR3 has 13 residues.